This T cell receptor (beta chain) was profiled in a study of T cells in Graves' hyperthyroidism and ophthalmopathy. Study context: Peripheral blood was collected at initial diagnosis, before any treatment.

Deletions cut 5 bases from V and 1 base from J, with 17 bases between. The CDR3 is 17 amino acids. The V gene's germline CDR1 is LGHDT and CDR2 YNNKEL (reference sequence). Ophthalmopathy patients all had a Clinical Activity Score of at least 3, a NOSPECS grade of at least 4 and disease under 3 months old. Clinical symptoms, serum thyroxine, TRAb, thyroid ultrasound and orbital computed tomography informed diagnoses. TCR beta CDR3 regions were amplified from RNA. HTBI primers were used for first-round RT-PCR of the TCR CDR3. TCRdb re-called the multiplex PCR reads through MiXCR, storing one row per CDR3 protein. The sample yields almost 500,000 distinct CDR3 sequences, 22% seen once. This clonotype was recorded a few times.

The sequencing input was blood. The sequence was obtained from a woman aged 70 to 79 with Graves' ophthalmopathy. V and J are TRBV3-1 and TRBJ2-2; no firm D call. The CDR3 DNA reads TGTGCCAGCAGCGTTTATGGGGTAGCCTTGAACACCGGGGAGCTGTTTTTT. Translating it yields CASSVYGVALNTGELFF. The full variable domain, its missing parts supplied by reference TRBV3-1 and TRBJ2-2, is DTAVSQTPKYLVTQMGNDKSIKCEQNLGHDTMYWYKQDSKKFLKIMFSYNNKELIINETVPNRFSPKSPDKAHLNLHINSLELGDSAVYFCASSVYGVALNTGELFFGEGSRLTVL.